This T cell receptor (beta chain) was retrieved from a study of T cell repertoires in cytomegalovirus infection. About the study: Recently identified HLA-C-restricted and well-studied HLA-B-restricted CMV epitopes were used. An indication of both CMV infection and matching HLA type came from public TCR beta signatures.

This clonotype was observed a handful of times. Antigen specificity is unknown. TCRdb used MiXCR to reprocess the reads, holding one entry per CDR3 protein. The repertoire holds approximately 110,000 distinct CDR3 sequences, under 55% seen once, with around 70% in the top ten. The sequencing here drew on CD8+ T cells from cultured PBMCs, taken from culture after CMV antigen stimulation. The clonotype was recovered from a human donor in good health (CMV status not recorded). Some clones in this sample may be carry-over from other donors' samples.

This chain's CDR3 is CARRGGTEAFF. The CDR3 DNA reads as TGTGCCAGACGCGGTGGCACTGAAGCTTTCTTT. The chain recombines TRBV2 with TRBJ1-1; no definite D call. This CDR3 comprises 11 residues. From germline, CDR1 is SNHLY and CDR2 FYNNEI. V was shortened by 9 bases and J by 4 bases, with 9 bases between the two germline ends.